This T cell receptor (beta chain) was observed in a study of CD8 T cells in Susac syndrome. With random hexamers, 0.5 to 1 ug RNA was reverse transcribed. From the immunoSEQ multiplex PCR reads, TCRdb called clonotypes with MiXCR, one entry per CDR3 protein. The table has roughly 180,000 distinct CDR3 sequences, approximately 94% seen once. This sequence originates from a human donor with multiple sclerosis. Sequencing used CD4+ T cells from PBMCs.

In nucleotides, the CDR3 is TGCGCCAGCAGCTTGTCGTGGGGGGTTGACAATGAGCAGTTCTTC. The encoded protein is CASSLSWGVDNEQFF. The chain carries TRBV5-1 and TRBJ2-1, with D perhaps matching TRBD2 (6 bases). The CDR3 has 15 amino acids. The V gene lost 1 base and the J gene lost 5 bases, with 13 bases spanning the gap. CDR1 and CDR2 (germline): SGHRS, YFSETQ.